This TCR beta chain comes out of a study of blood T cell repertoires in COVID-19. Study overall: Some COVID-19 samples were acute and others convalescent; all came from the United States, Italy and Spain. T cells, B-cell-depleted T cells, or PBMCs provided the cDNA or gDNA that served as material.

The V gene's germline CDR1 is SGHTA and CDR2 FQGNSA. The CDR3 contains 15 residues. Trimming left V 4 bases short and J 0 bases short, with 10 bases between. Data came from immunoSEQ multiplex PCR; TCRdb stores just in-frame clones and leaves some out. This repertoire shows approximately 60,000 clones, 85% to 95% found once; its top ten account for about 3%. This TCR was recovered from a man in his sixties or seventies with active COVID-19. The sample comprised peripheral blood. The chain combines TRBV7-2 with TRBJ2-1; D is uncertain. CDR3 loop: CASSWLETSYNEQFF. The CDR3 region has the DNA TGTGCCAGCAGCTGGTTGGAGACCTCCTACAATGAGCAGTTCTTC.